These 10 T cell receptor beta chains originate from one sample sequenced in a study of blood T cell repertoires in COVID-19. Assay: immunoSEQ multiplex PCR; the TCRdb copy retains only in-frame clones and omits some. The sample contains about 260,000 clones, approximately 88% of which appear only once. The sequenced material came from PBMCs or T cells enriched from blood (not recorded which). The source of these receptors is a woman in her 40s with acute COVID-19.

This clone was counted between two and nine times. This chain connects TRBV6-5 to TRBJ1-1; D uncertain. V was shortened by 5 bases and J by 2 bases, with 12 bases between the two germline ends. Germline-derived CDR1 and CDR2 are MNHEY and SVGAGI. CDR3 size: 14 residues. Written as DNA, the CDR3 is TGTGCCAGCAGTCACGGGGATAGTAACACTGAAGCTTTCTTT. Amino acids: CASSHGDSNTEAFF.

This chain uses TRBV7-2 with TRBJ1-5; no reliable D call. V gave up 1 base and J gave up 7 bases, with 11 bases separating them. The CDR3 is 14 residues long. Germline V CDR1 and CDR2: SGHTA, FQGNSA. The CDR3 region has the DNA TGTGCCAGCAGCTTAGTCCTTTCGGGGCAGCCCCAGCATTTT. Its protein is CASSLVLSGQPQHF.

This chain links TRBV28 with TRBJ2-1; 8 bases map to TRBD2. This CDR3 contains 14 residues. The V gene's germline CDR1 is MDHEN and CDR2 SYDVKM. Trimming took 6 bases from V and 8 from J; bases not matched to a gene: 9. CDR3 in amino acids: CASRRGTRRDEQFF. The DNA for the CDR3 is TGTGCCAGCAGGCGCGGGACTAGGCGGGATGAGCAGTTCTTC. The variable domain in full, completed from reference TRBV28 and TRBJ2-1, reads DVKVTQSSRYLVKRTGEKVFLECVQDMDHENMFWYRQDPGLGLRLIYFSYDVKMKEKGDIPEGYSVSREKKERFSLILESASTNQTSMYLCASRRGTRRDEQFFGPGTRLTVL.

The V and J genes are TRBV7-9 and TRBJ2-3; possibly TRBD2 for D (7 bases). This CDR3 spans 16 amino acids. CDR1 is SEHNR and CDR2 is FQNEAQ in the germline V gene (reference sequence). V was cut by 4 bases and J by 4 bases, with 18 bases left in between. The CDR3 reads CASSSLGGGVADTQYF. In DNA, the CDR3 is TGTGCCAGCAGCTCCCTGGGAGGGGGAGTAGCAGATACGCAGTATTTT.

This clone was seen a few times. The chain joins TRBV7-9 to TRBJ1-6, with TRBD1 identical over 8 bases. Germline V lookup: CDR1 SEHNR, CDR2 FQNEAQ (reference sequence). The CDR3 spans 15 residues. J gave up 9 bases and V 3 bases, and 7 bases lay outside the gene matches. CDR3 nucleotides: TGTGCCAGCAGCTTCGAAGACAGGGGACTTTCACCCCTCCACTTT. It is translated as CASSFEDRGLSPLHF.

The chain has TRBV11-1 and TRBJ2-7; 7 bases map to TRBD1. Losses at the gene ends were 4 bases for V and 1 base for J; bases not matched to a gene: 7. Germline-derived CDR1 and CDR2 are SGHAT and FQDESV (reference sequence). The CDR3 contains 15 residues. In DNA, the CDR3 is TGTGCCAGCAGCTCTTTGTACAGGGGTTCCTACGAGCAGTACTTC. It encodes CASSSLYRGSYEQYF.

This sequence joins TRBV11-3 and TRBJ1-2; D possibly corresponds to TRBD1 (5 bases). The CDR3 spans 14 residues. The germline V and J ends were trimmed by 6 bases and 8 bases, with 19 bases remaining between them. Germline V gene data show CDR1 as SGHNT and CDR2 as YENEEA. CDR3 sequence reads: CASSVREQAGGYTF. CDR3 in DNA: TGTGCCAGCAGTGTCAGGGAGCAAGCGGGGGGCTACACCTTC.

The chain joins TRBV2 to TRBJ1-4; tentative D call: TRBD1 (6 bases). This CDR3 contains 14 residues. Germline assignment: CDR1 SNHLY and CDR2 FYNNEI. Trimming took 6 bases from V and 7 from J, leaving 15 bases between them. CDR3 residues: CASSETGVGEKLFF. CDR3 in DNA: TGTGCCAGCAGCGAGACAGGCGTGGGTGAAAAACTGTTTTTT.

V is TRBV19 and J is TRBJ2-7, with 8 positions matching TRBD1. Trimming removed 4 bases from V and 2 bases from J; junction bases left unmatched: 1. CDR1 is LNHDA, CDR2 SQIVND, per germline (reference sequence). This CDR3 comprises 13 residues. The CDR3 region is CASSSRGPYEQYF. The DNA for the CDR3 is TGTGCCAGTAGTAGCAGGGGGCCCTACGAGCAGTACTTC.

V is TRBV10-3 and J is TRBJ2-1; TRBD1 aligns across 8 bases. The CDR3 length is 16 residues. The germline gives CDR1 ENHRY, CDR2 SYGVKD. The ends lost 6 bases at V and 0 bases at J; junction bases unmatched: 7. This chain's CDR3 is CAIRGQGETSYNEQFF. The CDR3 region has the DNA TGTGCCATCAGAGGACAGGGAGAAACCTCCTACAATGAGCAGTTCTTC.